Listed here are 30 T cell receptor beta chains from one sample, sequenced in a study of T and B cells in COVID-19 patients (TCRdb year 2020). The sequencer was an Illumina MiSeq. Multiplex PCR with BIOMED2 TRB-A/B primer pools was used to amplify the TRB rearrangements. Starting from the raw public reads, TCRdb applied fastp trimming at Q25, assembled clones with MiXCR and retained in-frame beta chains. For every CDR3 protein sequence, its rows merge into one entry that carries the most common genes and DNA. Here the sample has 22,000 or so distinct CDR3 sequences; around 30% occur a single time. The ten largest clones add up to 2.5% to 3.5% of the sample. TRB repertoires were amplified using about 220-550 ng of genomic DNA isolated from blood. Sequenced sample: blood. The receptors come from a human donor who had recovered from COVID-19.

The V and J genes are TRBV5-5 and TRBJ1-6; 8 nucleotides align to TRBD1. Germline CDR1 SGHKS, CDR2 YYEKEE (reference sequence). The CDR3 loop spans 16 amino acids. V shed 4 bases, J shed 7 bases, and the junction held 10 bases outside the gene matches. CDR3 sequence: CASSPDRGPGNSPLHF. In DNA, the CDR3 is TGTGCCAGCAGCCCCGACAGGGGTCCGGGGAATTCACCCCTCCACTTT.

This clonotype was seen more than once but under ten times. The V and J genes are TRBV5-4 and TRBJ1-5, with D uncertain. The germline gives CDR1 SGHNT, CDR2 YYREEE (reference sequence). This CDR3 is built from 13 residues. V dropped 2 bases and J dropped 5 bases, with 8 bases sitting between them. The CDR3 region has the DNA TGTGCCAGCAGCTTTGGTAGGGATCAGCCCCAGCATTTT. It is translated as CASSFGRDQPQHF.

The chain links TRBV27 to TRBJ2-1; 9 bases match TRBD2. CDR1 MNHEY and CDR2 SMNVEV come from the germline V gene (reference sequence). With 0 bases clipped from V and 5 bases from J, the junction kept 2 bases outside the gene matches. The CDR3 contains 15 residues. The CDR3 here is CASSLSAGGHNEQFF. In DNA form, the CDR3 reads TGTGCCAGCAGTTTATCAGCGGGAGGACACAATGAGCAGTTCTTC.

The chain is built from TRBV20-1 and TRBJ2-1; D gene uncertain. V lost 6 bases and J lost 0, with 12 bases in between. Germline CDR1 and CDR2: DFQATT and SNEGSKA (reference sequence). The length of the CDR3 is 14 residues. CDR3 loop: CSAEGRSSYNEQFF. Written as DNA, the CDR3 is TGCAGTGCGGAAGGGCGGAGCTCCTACAATGAGCAGTTCTTC.

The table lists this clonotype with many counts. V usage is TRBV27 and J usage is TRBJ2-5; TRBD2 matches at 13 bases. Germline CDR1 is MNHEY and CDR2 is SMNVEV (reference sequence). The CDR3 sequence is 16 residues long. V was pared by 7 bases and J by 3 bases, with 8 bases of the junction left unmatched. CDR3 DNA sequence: TGTGCCAGCATGGGACTAGCGGGGTGGGGTGAAGAGACCCAGTACTTC. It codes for CASMGLAGWGEETQYF.

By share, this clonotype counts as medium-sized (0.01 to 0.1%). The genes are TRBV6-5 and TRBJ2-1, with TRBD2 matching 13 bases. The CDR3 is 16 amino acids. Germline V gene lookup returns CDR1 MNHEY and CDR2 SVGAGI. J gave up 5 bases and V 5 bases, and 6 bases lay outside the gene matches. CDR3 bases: TGTGCCAGCAGTCCTAGGGGACTAGCGGGAAACAATGAGCAGTTCTTC. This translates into CASSPRGLAGNNEQFF.

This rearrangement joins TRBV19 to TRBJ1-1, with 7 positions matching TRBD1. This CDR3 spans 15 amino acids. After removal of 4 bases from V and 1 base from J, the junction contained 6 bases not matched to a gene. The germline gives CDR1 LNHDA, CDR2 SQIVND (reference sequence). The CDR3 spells CASSNEQGWNTEAFF. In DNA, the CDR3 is TGTGCCAGTAGTAACGAACAGGGGTGGAACACTGAAGCTTTCTTT.

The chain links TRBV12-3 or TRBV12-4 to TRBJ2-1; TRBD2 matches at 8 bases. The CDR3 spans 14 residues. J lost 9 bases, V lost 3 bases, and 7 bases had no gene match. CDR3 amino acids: CASSFAQREIEQFF. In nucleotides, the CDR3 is TGTGCCAGCAGTTTCGCCCAGCGGGAGATTGAGCAGTTCTTC.

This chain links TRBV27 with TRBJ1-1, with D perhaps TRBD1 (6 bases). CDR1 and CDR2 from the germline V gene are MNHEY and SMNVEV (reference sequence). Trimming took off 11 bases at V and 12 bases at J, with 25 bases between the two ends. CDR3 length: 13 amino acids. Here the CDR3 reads CAGRDTMGGKPFF. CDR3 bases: TGTGCCGGGAGGGACACAATGGGGGGGAAGCCTTTCTTT.

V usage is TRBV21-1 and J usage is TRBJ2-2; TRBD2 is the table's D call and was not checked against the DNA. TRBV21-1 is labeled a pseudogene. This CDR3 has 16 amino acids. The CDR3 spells CASSGRRERDTGELFF. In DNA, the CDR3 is TGTGCCAGCAGCGGCCGGAGGGAACGTGACACCGGGGAGCTGTTTTTT.

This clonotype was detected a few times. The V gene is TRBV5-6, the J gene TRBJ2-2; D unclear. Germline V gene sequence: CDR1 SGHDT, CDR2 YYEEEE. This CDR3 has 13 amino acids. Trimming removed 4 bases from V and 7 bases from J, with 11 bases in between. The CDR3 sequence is CASSAPVYGELFF. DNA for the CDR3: TGTGCCAGCAGCGCCCCCGTTTACGGGGAGCTGTTTTTT.

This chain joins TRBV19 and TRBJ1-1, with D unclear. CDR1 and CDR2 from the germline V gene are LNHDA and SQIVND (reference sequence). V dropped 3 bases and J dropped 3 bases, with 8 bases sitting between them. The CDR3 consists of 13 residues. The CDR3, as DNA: TGTGCCAGTAGTATTTTCAGATACACTGAAGCTTTCTTT. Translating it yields CASSIFRYTEAFF.

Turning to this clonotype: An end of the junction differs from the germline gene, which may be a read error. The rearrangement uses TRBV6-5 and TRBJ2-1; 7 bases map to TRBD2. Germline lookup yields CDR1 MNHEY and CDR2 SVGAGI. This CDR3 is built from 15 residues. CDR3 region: CAISGLAAGYNEQFF. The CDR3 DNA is TGTGCCATCAGTGGGCTAGCGGCGGGCTACAATGAGCAGTTCTTC.

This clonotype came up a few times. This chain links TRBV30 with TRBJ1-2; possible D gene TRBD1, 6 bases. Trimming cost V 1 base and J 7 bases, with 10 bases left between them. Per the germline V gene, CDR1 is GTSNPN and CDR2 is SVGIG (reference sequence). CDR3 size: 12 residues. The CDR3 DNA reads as TGTGCCTGGAGTGGGGGGGCTTTTGGCTACACCTTC. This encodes CAWSGGAFGYTF.

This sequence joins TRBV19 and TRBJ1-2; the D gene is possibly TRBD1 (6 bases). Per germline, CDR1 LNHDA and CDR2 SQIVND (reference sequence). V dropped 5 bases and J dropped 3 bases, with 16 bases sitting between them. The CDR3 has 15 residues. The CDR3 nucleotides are TGTGCCAGTAGTTTACAGGGAAAGTTCGACTATGGCTACACCTTC. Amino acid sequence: CASSLQGKFDYGYTF.

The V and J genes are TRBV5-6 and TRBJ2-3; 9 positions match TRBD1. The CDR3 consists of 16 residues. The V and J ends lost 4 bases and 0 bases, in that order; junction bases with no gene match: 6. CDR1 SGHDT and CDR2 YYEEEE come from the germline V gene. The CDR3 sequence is CASSKDRGSSTDTQYF. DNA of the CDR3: TGTGCCAGCAGCAAAGACAGGGGGTCTAGCACAGATACGCAGTATTTT. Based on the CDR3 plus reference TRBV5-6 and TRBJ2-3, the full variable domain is DAGVTQSPTHLIKTRGQQVTLRCSPKSGHDTVSWYQQALGQGPQFIFQYYEEEERQRGNFPDRFSGHQFPNYSSELNVNALLLGDSALYLCASSKDRGSSTDTQYFGPGTRLTVL.

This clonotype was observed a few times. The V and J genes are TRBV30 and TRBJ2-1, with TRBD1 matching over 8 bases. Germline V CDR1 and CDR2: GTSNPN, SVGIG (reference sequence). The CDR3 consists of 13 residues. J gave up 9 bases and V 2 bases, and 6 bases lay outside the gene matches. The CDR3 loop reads CAWSLLTGAEQFF. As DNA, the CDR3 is TGTGCCTGGAGTCTCTTGACAGGGGCTGAGCAGTTCTTC.

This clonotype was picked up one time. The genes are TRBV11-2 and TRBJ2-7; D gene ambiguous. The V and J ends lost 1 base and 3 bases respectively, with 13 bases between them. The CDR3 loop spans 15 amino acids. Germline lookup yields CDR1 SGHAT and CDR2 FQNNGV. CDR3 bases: TGTGCCAGCAGCTTAGGATTTGATGGGATCTACGAGCAGTACTTC. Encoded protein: CASSLGFDGIYEQYF.

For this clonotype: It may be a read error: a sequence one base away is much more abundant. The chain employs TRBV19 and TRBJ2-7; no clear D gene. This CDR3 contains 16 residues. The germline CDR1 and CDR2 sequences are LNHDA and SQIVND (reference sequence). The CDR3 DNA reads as TGTGCCAGTAGTATAGCGGCCGGACCCCCCAACTACGAGCAGCACTTC. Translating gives CASSIAAGPPNYEQHF.

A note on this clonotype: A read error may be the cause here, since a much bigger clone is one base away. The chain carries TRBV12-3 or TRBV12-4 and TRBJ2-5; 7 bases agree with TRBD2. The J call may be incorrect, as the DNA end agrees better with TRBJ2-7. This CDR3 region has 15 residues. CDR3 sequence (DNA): TGTGTCAGCAGTTTATCGGGGGGAGGGCCTTACGAGCAGTACTTC. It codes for CVSSLSGGGPYEQYF.

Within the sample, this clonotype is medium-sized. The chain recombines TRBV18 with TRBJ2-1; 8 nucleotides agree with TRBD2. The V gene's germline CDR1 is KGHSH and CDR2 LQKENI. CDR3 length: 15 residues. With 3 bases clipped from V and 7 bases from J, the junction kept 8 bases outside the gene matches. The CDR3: CASSPEAGVGNEQFF. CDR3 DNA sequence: TGTGCCAGCTCACCTGAAGCGGGAGTGGGGAATGAGCAGTTCTTC.

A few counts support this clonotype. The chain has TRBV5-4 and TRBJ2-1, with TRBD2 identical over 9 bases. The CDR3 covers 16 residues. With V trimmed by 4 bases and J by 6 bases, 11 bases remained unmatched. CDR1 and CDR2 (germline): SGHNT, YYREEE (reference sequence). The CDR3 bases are TGTGCCAGCAGCCCCGGTGGGCTAGCGGGGAGCAATGAGCAGTTCTTC. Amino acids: CASSPGGLAGSNEQFF.

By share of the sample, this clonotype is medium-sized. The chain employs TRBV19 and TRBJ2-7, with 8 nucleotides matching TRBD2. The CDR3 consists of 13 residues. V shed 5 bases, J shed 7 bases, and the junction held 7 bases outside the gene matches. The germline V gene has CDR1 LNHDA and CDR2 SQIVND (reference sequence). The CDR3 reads CASSATGGGEQYF. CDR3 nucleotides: TGTGCCAGTAGTGCGACAGGCGGGGGGGAGCAGTACTTC.

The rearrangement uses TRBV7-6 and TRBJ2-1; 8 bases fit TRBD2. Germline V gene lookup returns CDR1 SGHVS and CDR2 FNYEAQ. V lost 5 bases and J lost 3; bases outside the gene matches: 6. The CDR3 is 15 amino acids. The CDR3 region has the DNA TGTGCCAGCAGCGGGCGGGGGGACCTCTACAATGAGCAGTTCTTC. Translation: CASSGRGDLYNEQFF.

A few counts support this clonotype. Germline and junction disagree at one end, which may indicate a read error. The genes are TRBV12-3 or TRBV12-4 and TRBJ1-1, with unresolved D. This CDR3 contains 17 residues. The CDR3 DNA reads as TGTGCCAGCAGCTTAGCAAAGGGTCGGCCCCGGGGTACGGGAGCTTTCTTT. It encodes CASSLAKGRPRGTGAFF.

For the CDR3, the DNA is TGTGCCAGCAGTTACCGGACAGGAGGGAGCTACGAGCAGTACTTC. This translates into CASSYRTGGSYEQYF. V gene TRBV6-5 combines with J gene TRBJ2-7; possibly TRBD1 for D (7 bases). The V end lost 2 bases, the J end lost 3 bases, and 14 bases lay between the germline ends. The CDR3 runs 15 residues. The germline V gene has CDR1 MNHEY and CDR2 SVGAGI.

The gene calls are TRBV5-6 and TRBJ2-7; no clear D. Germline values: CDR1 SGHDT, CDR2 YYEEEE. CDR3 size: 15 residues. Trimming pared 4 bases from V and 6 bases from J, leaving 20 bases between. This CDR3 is CASSIQDRSASEQYF. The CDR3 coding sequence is TGTGCCAGCAGCATCCAGGACCGATCGGCCTCCGAGCAGTACTTC.

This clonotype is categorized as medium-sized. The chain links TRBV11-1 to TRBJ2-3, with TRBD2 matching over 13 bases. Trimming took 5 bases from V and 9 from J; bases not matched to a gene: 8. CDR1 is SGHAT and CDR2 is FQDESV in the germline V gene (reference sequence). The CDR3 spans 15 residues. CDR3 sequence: CASSRTSGGFGTQYF. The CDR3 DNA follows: TGTGCCAGCAGCCGGACTAGCGGGGGCTTTGGGACGCAGTATTTT.

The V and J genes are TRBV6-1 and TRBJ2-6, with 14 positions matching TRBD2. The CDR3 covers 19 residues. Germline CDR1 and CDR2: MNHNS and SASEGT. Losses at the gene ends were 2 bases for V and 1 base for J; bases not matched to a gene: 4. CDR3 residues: CASSEKGLAGASGANVLTF. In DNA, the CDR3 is TGTGCCAGCAGTGAAAAGGGACTAGCGGGGGCTTCTGGGGCCAACGTCCTGACTTTC.

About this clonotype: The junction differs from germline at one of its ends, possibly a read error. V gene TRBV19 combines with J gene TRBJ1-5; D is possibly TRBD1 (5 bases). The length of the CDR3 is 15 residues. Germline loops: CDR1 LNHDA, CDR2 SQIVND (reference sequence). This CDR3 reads CASSIGQGSNQPKHF. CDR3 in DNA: TGTGCCAGTAGTATTGGGCAGGGAAGCAATCAGCCCAAGCATTTT.